This T cell receptor (beta chain) was observed in a study of blood T cell repertoires in COVID-19. Looking at the study overall: Samples taken during acute and convalescent COVID-19 were collected in the United States, Italy and Spain. Nucleic acid was either cDNA or gDNA, and it came from T cells, B-cell-depleted T cells, or PBMCs.

As processed by the authors: Estimation of nucleated cell counts relied on the amplification of reference gene primers. Profiling relied on immunoSEQ multiplex PCR, and the TCRdb table lists in-frame clones only, not all of them. The V and J calls and the clone size are those of that table, but D and trimming were determined from the DNA. The data contain tens of thousands of clones, 87% of them singletons. The V gene's germline CDR1 is SGDLS and CDR2 YYNGEE. This CDR3 comprises 15 residues. The germline V and J ends were trimmed by 3 bases and 3 bases, with 13 bases remaining between them. V gene TRBV9 combines with J gene TRBJ2-1; a weak D match, TRBD1 (6 bases). This receptor was taken from a woman aged 50 to 60 with active or convalescent COVID-19. The sequencing sample was made of peripheral blood. CDR3 region: CASSESGQIYNEQFF. The CDR3, as DNA: TGTGCCAGCAGCGAGTCGGGACAAATCTACAATGAGCAGTTCTTC.